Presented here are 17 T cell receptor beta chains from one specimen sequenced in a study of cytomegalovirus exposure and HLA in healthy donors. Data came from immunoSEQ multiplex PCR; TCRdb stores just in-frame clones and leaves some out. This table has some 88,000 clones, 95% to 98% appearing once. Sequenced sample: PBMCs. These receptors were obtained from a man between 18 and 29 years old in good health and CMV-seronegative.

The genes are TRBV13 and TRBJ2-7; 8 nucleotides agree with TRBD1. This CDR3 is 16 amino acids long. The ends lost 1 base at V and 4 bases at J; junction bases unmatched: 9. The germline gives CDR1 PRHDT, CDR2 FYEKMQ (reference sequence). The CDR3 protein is CASSLAGQGARYEQYV. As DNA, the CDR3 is TGTGCCAGCAGCTTAGCCGGGCAGGGGGCGCGGTACGAGCAGTACGTC.

CDR3 in amino acids: CASSRGQGASGNTIYF. CDR3 bases: TGTGCCAGCAGCCGTGGACAGGGGGCCTCTGGAAACACCATATATTTT. This rearrangement joins TRBV13 to TRBJ1-3; 11 bases map to TRBD1. The CDR3 sequence is 16 residues long. Germline V lookup: CDR1 PRHDT, CDR2 FYEKMQ (reference sequence). The ends lost 5 bases at V and 0 bases at J; junction bases unmatched: 3.

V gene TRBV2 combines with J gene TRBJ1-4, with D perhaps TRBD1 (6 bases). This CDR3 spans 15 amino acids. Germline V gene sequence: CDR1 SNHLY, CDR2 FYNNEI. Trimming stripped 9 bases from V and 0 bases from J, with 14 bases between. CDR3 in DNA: TGTGCCAGGGAGGGGGGGAGGGCAACTAATGAAAAACTGTTTTTT. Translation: CAREGGRATNEKLFF.

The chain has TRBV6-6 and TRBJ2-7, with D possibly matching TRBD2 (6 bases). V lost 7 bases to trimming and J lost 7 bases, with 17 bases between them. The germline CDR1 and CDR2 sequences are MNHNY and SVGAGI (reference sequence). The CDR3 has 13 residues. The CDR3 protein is CASTVSGPEEQYV. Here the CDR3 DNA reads TGTGCCAGCACCGTAAGCGGGCCGGAAGAGCAGTACGTC.

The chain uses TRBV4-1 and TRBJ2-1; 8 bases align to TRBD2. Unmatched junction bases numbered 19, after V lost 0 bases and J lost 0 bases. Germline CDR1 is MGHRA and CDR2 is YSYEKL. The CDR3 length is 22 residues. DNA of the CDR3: TGCGCCAGCAGCCAAGATTTTGCATCCCCTCTAGCGGGTAAAAGCTCCTACAATGAGCAGTTCTTC. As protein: CASSQDFASPLAGKSSYNEQFF.

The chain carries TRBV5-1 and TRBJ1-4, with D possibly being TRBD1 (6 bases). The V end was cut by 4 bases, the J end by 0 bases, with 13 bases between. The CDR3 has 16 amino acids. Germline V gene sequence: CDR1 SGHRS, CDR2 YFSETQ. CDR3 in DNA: TGCGCCAGCAGCCCGGGGACAACAGCAACTAATGAAAAACTGTTTTTT. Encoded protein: CASSPGTTATNEKLFF.

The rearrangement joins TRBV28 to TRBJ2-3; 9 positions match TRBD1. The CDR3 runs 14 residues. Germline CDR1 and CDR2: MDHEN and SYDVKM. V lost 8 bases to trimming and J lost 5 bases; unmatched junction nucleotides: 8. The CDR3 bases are TGTGCCAGCGCAACAGGGGGCGCGGAAGATACGCAGTATTTT. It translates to CASATGGAEDTQYF.

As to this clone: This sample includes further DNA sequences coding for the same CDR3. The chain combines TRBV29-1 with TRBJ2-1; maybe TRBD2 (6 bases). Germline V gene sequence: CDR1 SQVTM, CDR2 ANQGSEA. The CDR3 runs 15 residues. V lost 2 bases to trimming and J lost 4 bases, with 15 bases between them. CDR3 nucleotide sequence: TGCAGCGTTGAATGGAGGACCAGCGGGTACAATGAGCAGTTCTTC. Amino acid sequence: CSVEWRTSGYNEQFF.

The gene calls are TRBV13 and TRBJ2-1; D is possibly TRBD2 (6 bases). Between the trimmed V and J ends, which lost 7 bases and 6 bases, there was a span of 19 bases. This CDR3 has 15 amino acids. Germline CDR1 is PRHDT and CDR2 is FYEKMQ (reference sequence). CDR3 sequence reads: CASNLAGKEGNEQFF. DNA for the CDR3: TGTGCCAGCAACCTAGCAGGGAAGGAGGGCAATGAGCAGTTCTTC.

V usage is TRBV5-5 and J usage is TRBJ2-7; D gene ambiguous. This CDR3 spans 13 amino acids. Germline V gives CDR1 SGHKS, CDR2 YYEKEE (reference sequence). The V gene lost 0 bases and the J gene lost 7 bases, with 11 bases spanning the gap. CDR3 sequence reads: CASSLAIRFEQYV. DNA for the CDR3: TGTGCCAGCAGCTTGGCCATCAGGTTTGAGCAGTACGTC.

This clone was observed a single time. CDR3 in DNA: TGTGCCAGCAGCTTAGTTTCGGGGACTTCCAATCAGCCCCAGCATTTT. It specifies CASSLVSGTSNQPQHF. V is TRBV7-8 and J is TRBJ1-5; weak D call: TRBD1 (5 bases). V lost 1 base, J lost 3 bases, and 13 bases lay in between. The CDR3 is 16 residues long. Per the germline V gene, CDR1 is SGHVS and CDR2 is FQNEAQ.

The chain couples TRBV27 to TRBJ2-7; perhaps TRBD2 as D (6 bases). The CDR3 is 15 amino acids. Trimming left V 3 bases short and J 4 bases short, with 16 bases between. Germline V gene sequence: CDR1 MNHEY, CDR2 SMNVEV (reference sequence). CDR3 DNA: TGTGCCAGCAGTTTTACGGGAGATCCTATTTACGAGCAGTACTTC. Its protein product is CASSFTGDPIYEQYF.

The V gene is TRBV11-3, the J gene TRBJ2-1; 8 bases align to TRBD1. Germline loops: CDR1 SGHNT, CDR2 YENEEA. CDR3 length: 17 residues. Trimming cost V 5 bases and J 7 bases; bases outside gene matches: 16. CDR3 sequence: CASSHDRGGTNWNEQFF. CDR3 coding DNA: TGTGCCAGCAGCCATGACAGGGGTGGAACCAACTGGAATGAGCAGTTCTTC. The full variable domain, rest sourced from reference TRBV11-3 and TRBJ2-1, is EAGVVQSPRYKIIEKKQPVAFWCNPISGHNTLYWYLQNLGQGPELLIRYENEEAVDDSQLPKDRFSAERLKGVDSTLKIQPAELGDSAVYLCASSHDRGGTNWNEQFFGPGTRLTVL.

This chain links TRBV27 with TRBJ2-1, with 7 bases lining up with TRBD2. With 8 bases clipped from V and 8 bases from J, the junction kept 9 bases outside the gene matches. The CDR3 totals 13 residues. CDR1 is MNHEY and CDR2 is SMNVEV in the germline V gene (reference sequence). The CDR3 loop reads CASSQRGLDEQFF. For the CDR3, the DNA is TGTGCCAGCTCTCAGCGGGGCCTCGATGAGCAGTTCTTC.

The CDR3 DNA sequence: TGTGCCAGTGCTTCTCAGGTACACTCCTACAATGAGCAGTTCTTC. It is translated as CASASQVHSYNEQFF. The rearrangement links TRBV19 to TRBJ2-1; D gene ambiguous. V lost 8 bases and J 0 bases, leaving 14 bases between the germline ends. CDR1 and CDR2 from the germline V gene are LNHDA and SQIVND (reference sequence). This CDR3 is built from 15 residues. Looking up the rest from reference TRBV19 and TRBJ2-1 gives the full variable domain: DGGITQSPKYLFRKEGQNVTLSCEQNLNHDAMYWYRQDPGQGLRLIYYSQIVNDFQKGDIAEGYSVSREKKESFPLTVTSAQKNPTAFYLCASASQVHSYNEQFFGPGTRLTVL.

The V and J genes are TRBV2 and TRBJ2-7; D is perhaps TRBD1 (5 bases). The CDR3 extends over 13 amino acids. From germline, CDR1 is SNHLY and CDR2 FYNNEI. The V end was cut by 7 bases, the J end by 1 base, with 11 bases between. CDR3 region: CASTGHSSYEQYV. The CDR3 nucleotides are TGTGCCAGCACCGGACATTCTTCCTACGAGCAGTACGTC.

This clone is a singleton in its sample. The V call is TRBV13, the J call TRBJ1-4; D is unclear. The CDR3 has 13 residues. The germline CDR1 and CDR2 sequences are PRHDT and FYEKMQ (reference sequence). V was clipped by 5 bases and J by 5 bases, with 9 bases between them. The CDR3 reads CASSPFRNEKLFF. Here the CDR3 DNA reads TGTGCCAGCAGCCCCTTCAGAAATGAAAAACTGTTTTTT.